Following are 2 T cell receptor beta chains from one sample sequenced in a study of T-cell reconstitution after alpha-beta-depleted transplantation in children. The TCRbeta library was prepared with unique molecular identifiers. TCRdb independently ran MiXCR on the PCR reads; one entry per CDR3 protein. The sample consists of just under 350,000 distinct CDR3 sequences, about 16% of them appearing once. Material: PBMCs, mostly from graft donor cells, obtained 360 days after TCRalphabeta/CD19-depleted stem cell transplant. All receptors come from a male patient between 2 and 10 years old who had a stem cell transplant for acute lymphoblastic leukemia, so the T cells may come from the graft donor.

This clonotype was detected a few times. The chain links TRBV6-2 or TRBV6-3 to TRBJ2-1, with 12 bases aligning to TRBD2. The CDR3 consists of 15 residues. Unmatched junction bases numbered 7, after V lost 6 bases and J lost 7 bases. Germline V gene data show CDR1 as MNHEY and CDR2 as SVGEGT. The CDR3 nucleotides are TGTGCCAGCAGCCTAGCGGGAGGGAGAGAGAATGAGCAGTTCTTC. This encodes CASSLAGGRENEQFF.

The rearrangement links TRBV28 to TRBJ2-3; no definite D call. Germline loops: CDR1 MDHEN, CDR2 SYDVKM. CDR3 length: 13 amino acids. V shed 2 bases and J shed 8 bases, with 11 bases lying between them. CDR3 sequence: CASSLEETGTQYF. CDR3 DNA sequence: TGTGCCAGCAGTTTAGAGGAGACTGGTACGCAGTATTTT.